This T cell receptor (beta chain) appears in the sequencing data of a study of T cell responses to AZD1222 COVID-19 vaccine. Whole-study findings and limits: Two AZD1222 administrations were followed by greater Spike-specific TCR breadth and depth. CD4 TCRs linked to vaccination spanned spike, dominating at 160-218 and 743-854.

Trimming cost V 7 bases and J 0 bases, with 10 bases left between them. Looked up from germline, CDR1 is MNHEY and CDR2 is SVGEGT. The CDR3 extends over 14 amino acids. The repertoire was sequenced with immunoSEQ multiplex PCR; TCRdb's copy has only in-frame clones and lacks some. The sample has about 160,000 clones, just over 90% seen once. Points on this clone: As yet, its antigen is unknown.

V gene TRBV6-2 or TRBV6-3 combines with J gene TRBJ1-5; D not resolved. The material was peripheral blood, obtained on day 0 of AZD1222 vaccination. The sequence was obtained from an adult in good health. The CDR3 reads CASNPGNSNQPQHF. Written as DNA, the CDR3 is TGTGCCAGCAACCCTGGGAATAGCAATCAGCCCCAGCATTTT.